A selection of T cell receptor beta chains follows, all from one sample in a study of human T cells and chemical hapten exposure. TCRdb independently ran MiXCR on the RACE reads; one entry per CDR3 protein. The data show 270,000 or so distinct CDR3 sequences, with over 7.5% seen just once and roughly 1.2% held by the top ten. Material: whole blood, obtained in connection with sensitization to the hapten diphenylcyclopropenone (DPC). Receptors were obtained from a young man with alopecia areata. Some clones in this sample may be carry-over from other donors' samples. Each CDR3 is given with its conserved first and last residue. A D gene is named only where the DNA matches it firmly. Clone size is not always given. Where it is, it says once, few, many or a class for expanded clones.

>NA|TRBV7-9|TRBJ2-2|NA
CASSLVTITFANTGELFF
TGTGCCAGCAGCTTAGTAACCATCACATTCGCGAACACCGGGGAGCTGTTTTTT
>NA|TRBV5-1|TRBJ1-5|NA
CASSLDGVNQPQHF
TGCGCCAGCAGCTTGGACGGGGTCAATCAGCCCCAGCATTTT
>NA|TRBV7-2|TRBJ2-1|TRBD2
CASSLVAGDEQFF
TGTGCCAGCAGCTTAGTAGCGGGGGACGAGCAGTTCTTC
>NA|TRBV29-1|TRBJ2-2|NA
CSVEGGADTGELFF
TGCAGCGTTGAAGGGGGCGCGGACACCGGGGAGCTGTTTTTT
>many|TRBV29-1|TRBJ1-2|NA
CSVEKGGYTF
TGCAGCGTTGAGAAGGGGGGCTACACCTTC
>many|TRBV2|TRBJ2-4|TRBD2
CASRDLLAALKNIQYF
TGTGCCAGCAGGGACCTGCTAGCGGCCCTCAAAAACATTCAGTACTTC
>NA|TRBV7-6|TRBJ1-1|NA
CASSLEVLNTEAFF
TGTGCCAGCAGCTTAGAGGTTTTGAACACTGAAGCTTTCTTT
>NA|TRBV7-3|TRBJ1-1|NA
CVSSPEGRARAFF
TGTGTCAGCAGCCCTGAGGGCAGGGCGCGAGCTTTCTTT
>few|TRBV7-2|TRBJ2-3|NA
CASSSTDTDTQYF
TGTGCCAGCAGCTCTACAGATACAGATACGCAGTATTTT
>few|TRBV13|TRBJ1-6|NA
CASSLYPFSPLHF
TGTGCCAGCAGCCTCTACCCCTTCTCACCCCTCCACTTT
>NA|TRBV20-1|TRBJ1-5|NA
CSAREGRGNQPQHF
TGCAGTGCTAGAGAGGGTCGGGGCAATCAGCCCCAGCATTTT
>NA|TRBV12-5|TRBJ2-5|NA
CASAISEETQYF
TGTGCTAGTGCCATCTCGGAAGAGACCCAGTACTTC
>NA|TRBV11-2|TRBJ2-3|TRBD2
CASSPGLAGFTDTQNF
TGTGCCAGCAGCCCAGGACTAGCGGGGTTCACAGATACGCAGAATTTT
>many|TRBV9|TRBJ1-3|NA
CASSAYRPDQNTIYF
TGTGCCAGCAGCGCTTACCGCCCGGACCAAAACACCATATATTTT
>few|TRBV2|TRBJ2-2|NA
CASNPGRPGTGELFF
TGTGCCAGCAACCCCGGGCGACCCGGGACCGGGGAGCTGTTTTTT
>NA|TRBV27|TRBJ1-6|NA
CASKRGRGDNSPLHF
TGTGCCAGCAAACGCGGCCGGGGGGACAATTCACCCCTCCACTTT
>few|TRBV12-3/TRBV12-4|TRBJ1-1|TRBD1
CASSLDRGLPEAFF
TGTGCCAGCAGTCTCGACAGGGGGCTCCCTGAAGCTTTCTTT
>many|TRBV11-1|TRBJ2-6|NA
CASSLVQAGANVLTF
TGTGCCAGCAGCTTAGTGCAGGCTGGGGCCAACGTCCTGACTTTC
>NA|TRBV5-1|TRBJ1-1|NA
CASSLLDTEAFF
TGCGCCAGCAGCTTGTTGGACACTGAAGCTTTCTTT
>few|TRBV6-5|TRBJ1-1|NA
CASRPRGSGNMNTEAFF
TGTGCCAGCAGGCCCCGGGGGTCAGGGAATATGAACACTGAAGCTTTCTTT
>NA|TRBV29-1|TRBJ2-2|NA
CSVARSHTGELFF
TGCAGCGTTGCTAGGTCACACACCGGGGAGCTGTTTTTT
>few|TRBV20-1|TRBJ2-3|NA
CSARWLEGTDTQYF
TGCAGTGCTAGATGGCTAGAGGGCACAGATACGCAGTATTTT
>few|TRBV6-5|TRBJ1-6|NA
CASSFGTGTRGSPLHF
TGTGCCAGCAGTTTTGGGACCGGGACAAGGGGTTCACCCCTCCACTTT
>NA|TRBV6-6|TRBJ2-2|TRBD1
CASSRDRGGSGELFF
TGTGCCAGCAGCCGGGACAGGGGCGGCTCCGGGGAGCTGTTTTTT
>few|TRBV12-3/TRBV12-4|TRBJ2-3|NA
CASSLPLLVADTQYF
TGTGCCAGCAGTTTACCACTCCTAGTAGCAGATACGCAGTATTTT
>NA|TRBV20-1|TRBJ2-3|NA
CSGLVGVTDTQYF
TGCAGTGGCTTAGTGGGGGTAACAGATACGCAGTATTTT
>many|TRBV7-9|TRBJ1-5|NA
CASSLVTGKPQHF
TGTGCCAGCAGCTTAGTTACGGGTAAGCCCCAGCATTTT
>NA|TRBV12-3/TRBV12-4|TRBJ1-2|NA
CASSVIRVTNYGYTF
TGTGCCAGCAGTGTCATCAGGGTGACTAACTATGGCTACACCTTC
>many|TRBV7-9|TRBJ1-6|TRBD1
CASSGDSSYNSPLHF
TGTGCCAGCAGCGGGGACAGCTCCTATAATTCACCCCTCCACTTT
>NA|TRBV3-1|TRBJ1-2|NA
CASSLEGSYGYTF
TGTGCCAGCAGCCTGGAGGGGAGCTATGGCTACACCTTC
>NA|TRBV28|TRBJ2-1|TRBD2
CASSLGLAGAAYNEQFF
TGTGCCAGCAGTTTAGGACTAGCGGGGGCCGCCTACAATGAGCAGTTCTTC
>many|TRBV11-1|TRBJ2-5|NA
CASSLNREETQYF
TGTGCCAGCAGCCTCAACAGAGAAGAGACCCAGTACTTC
>few|TRBV4-1|TRBJ1-1|NA
CASSQVADPGVEAFF
TGCGCCAGCAGCCAAGTCGCGGACCCCGGGGTTGAAGCTTTCTTT
>few|TRBV28|TRBJ1-5|NA
CASSIRPQPQHF
TGTGCCAGCAGTATAAGGCCACAGCCCCAGCATTTT
>few|TRBV7-8|TRBJ2-7|TRBD1
CASRGTGTVTYEQYF
TGTGCCAGTAGAGGAACCGGGACAGTCACCTACGAGCAGTACTTC
>NA|TRBV4-1|TRBJ2-2|TRBD1
CASRSPGQGYTGELFF
TGCGCCAGCAGATCCCCGGGACAGGGGTACACCGGGGAGCTGTTTTTT
>few|TRBV4-1|TRBJ1-2|NA
CASSQDPNNVYGYTF
TGCGCCAGCAGCCAAGACCCTAATAACGTGTATGGCTACACCTTC
>NA|TRBV7-2|TRBJ2-2|NA
CASSPTGDGELFF
TGTGCCAGCAGCCCAACGGGGGACGGGGAGCTGTTTTTT
>NA|TRBV24-1|TRBJ2-2|NA
CATSAADRIELFF
TGTGCCACCAGCGCAGCCGACAGGATAGAGCTGTTTTTT
>NA|TRBV11-1|TRBJ2-1|TRBD1
CASSLIGRTGARNEQFF
TGTGCCAGCAGCTTAATTGGGCGGACAGGGGCACGGAATGAGCAGTTCTTC
>few|TRBV6-2/TRBV6-3|TRBJ1-2|NA
CASSRTNYGYTF
TGTGCCAGCAGTCGGACAAACTATGGCTACACCTTC
>NA|TRBV20-1|TRBJ1-5|NA
CSANVKFNQPQHF
TGCAGTGCTAACGTAAAGTTCAATCAGCCCCAGCATTTT
>NA|TRBV7-2|TRBJ2-2|NA
CASSLASHFSTGELFF
TGTGCCAGCAGCTTAGCCTCCCACTTTTCCACCGGGGAGCTGTTTTTT
>few|TRBV7-2|TRBJ2-1|TRBD1
CASSLSRQGYNEQFF
TGTGCCAGCAGCTTATCCCGACAGGGGTACAATGAGCAGTTCTTC
>NA|TRBV2|TRBJ2-1|NA
CASSELLFGSNEQFF
TGTGCCAGCAGTGAATTGCTTTTTGGGAGCAATGAGCAGTTCTTC
>few|TRBV10-3|TRBJ2-1|NA
CAISEGAGSNEQFF
TGTGCCATCAGTGAGGGGGCAGGGAGCAATGAGCAGTTCTTC
>many|TRBV7-2|TRBJ2-3|NA
CASSWGPGRIDTQYF
TGTGCCAGCAGCTGGGGGCCGGGGAGAATAGATACGCAGTATTTT
>few|TRBV12-3/TRBV12-4|TRBJ1-3|NA
CASSILSGNTIYF
TGTGCCAGCAGCATTTTATCTGGAAACACCATATATTTT
>many|TRBV2|TRBJ1-4|TRBD1
CASSRKSGTGEKLFF
TGTGCCAGCAGTAGGAAGTCTGGGACAGGAGAAAAACTGTTTTTT
>few|TRBV19|TRBJ1-4|NA
CASSTGRATNEKLFF
TGTGCCAGTAGTACAGGGAGGGCAACTAATGAAAAACTGTTTTTT
>many|TRBV5-1|TRBJ1-6|NA
CASSLEANSPLHF
TGCGCCAGCAGCTTGGAGGCAAATTCACCCCTCCACTTT
>few|TRBV6-2/TRBV6-3|TRBJ1-2|NA
CASSVSIRVNYGYTF
TGTGCCAGCAGTGTCTCAATCAGGGTGAACTATGGCTACACCTTC
>few|TRBV27|TRBJ2-1|NA
CASSLSGGTYEQFF
TGTGCCAGCAGTTTATCAGGGGGGACCTATGAGCAGTTCTTC
>few|TRBV14|TRBJ1-2|NA
CASSQMDSNYGYTF
TGTGCCAGCAGCCAGATGGACAGCAACTATGGCTACACCTTC